Each of the 3 T cell receptor beta chains below was sequenced from the same sample in a study of blood T cell repertoires in COVID-19. TCRdb keeps only in-frame clones here, not all; method: immunoSEQ multiplex PCR. The sample shows roughly 320,000 clones, over 75% of them seen only once. The sequenced sample was PBMCs or T cells enriched from blood (not recorded which). Source of these receptors: a man aged 25-45 years who had recovered from COVID-19.

The chain carries TRBV30 and TRBJ2-7, with 11 bases lining up with TRBD1. From germline, CDR1 is GTSNPN and CDR2 SVGIG (reference sequence). The CDR3 is 14 residues long. Losses at the gene ends were 5 bases for V and 2 bases for J; bases not matched to a gene: 5. CDR3 in amino acids: CAWAPGQGAYEQYF. The CDR3 region has the DNA TGTGCCTGGGCCCCGGGACAGGGGGCCTACGAGCAGTACTTC.

The V and J genes are TRBV5-5 and TRBJ2-7; a possible D gene is TRBD2 (7 bases). Germline-derived CDR1 and CDR2 are SGHKS and YYEKEE (reference sequence). V was cut by 4 bases and J by 0 bases, with 14 bases left in between. The CDR3 runs to 15 residues. CDR3 coding DNA: TGTGCCAGCAGCAGGGACGCGGGGGCCTCCTACGAGCAGTACTTC. Amino acid sequence: CASSRDAGASYEQYF.

V and J are TRBV27 and TRBJ1-3; TRBD1 matches at 8 bases. The CDR3 extends over 17 amino acids. Trimming cost V 2 bases and J 2 bases; bases outside gene matches: 8. Germline V lookup: CDR1 MNHEY, CDR2 SMNVEV (reference sequence). The CDR3 DNA is TGTGCCAGCAGTTTACTCCCCGACAGGGGAGCTGGAAACACCATATATTTT. Amino acid sequence: CASSLLPDRGAGNTIYF.